This T cell receptor beta chain appears in the sequencing data of a study of monozygotic twins with inflammatory bowel disease. Study findings and constraints: Versus healthy twins, IBD patients showed fewer clonotypes shared with others, especially with disease activity. A reduction in TCRbeta diversity (inverse Simpson) was seen in IBD patients relative to healthy co-twins.

The CDR3 length is 15 residues. Germline CDR1 reads MNHNS; CDR2 reads SASEGT. About this clonotype: Its antigen is as yet unknown.

There were about 3,500 ng of total RNA used for each TCR library. TCRdb re-called the 5' RACE reads; one entry per CDR3 protein, DNA not given. The listing records over 130,000 distinct CDR3 sequences. The receptor was derived from a human donor with ulcerative colitis or Crohn's disease, or a healthy co-twin of an affected twin (not recorded which). Sample: blood. The V gene is TRBV6-1, the J gene TRBJ2-7; TCRdb indicates TRBD1, and absent DNA this call remains unverified. CDR3 in amino acids: CASSPGQGSSYEQYF.